Below are 21 T cell receptor beta chains sequenced from a single sample in a study of CD8+ T cells in alopecia areata. Following extraction, RNA underwent reverse transcription to cDNA, which served as the sequencing template. Here immunoSEQ multiplex PCR was the method, and the copy in TCRdb shows in-frame clones only, minus some. The profile covers some 170,000 clones, with about 67% appearing a single time and about an eighth taken by the ten largest. Sequenced material: CD8+ T cells sorted from blood, taken at week 0. These receptors all stem from a human donor with alopecia areata.

This clone was recorded a few times. The chain joins TRBV28 to TRBJ2-3, with 7 bases aligning to TRBD2. Germline values: CDR1 MDHEN, CDR2 SYDVKM. With 8 bases clipped from V and 0 bases from J, the junction kept 8 bases outside the gene matches. The CDR3 has 15 residues. As DNA, the CDR3 is TGTGCCAGCGGAATAGCGGGTGTGAGCACAGATACGCAGTATTTT. Protein: CASGIAGVSTDTQYF.

The rearrangement joins TRBV30 to TRBJ2-1, with TRBD2 as a possible D gene (6 bases). CDR1 and CDR2 from the germline V gene are GTSNPN and SVGIG (reference sequence). V shed 0 bases and J shed 5 bases, with 14 bases lying between them. The CDR3 is made up of 15 amino acids. CDR3 residues: CAWSVWSGLHNEQFF. DNA for the CDR3: TGTGCCTGGAGTGTCTGGAGCGGGTTACACAATGAGCAGTTCTTC.

This clone came up a few times. The chain joins TRBV30 to TRBJ2-5, with TRBD2 identical over 8 bases. With V trimmed by 4 bases and J by 0 bases, 7 bases remained unmatched. Germline loops: CDR1 GTSNPN, CDR2 SVGIG (reference sequence). CDR3 length: 15 amino acids. Written as DNA, the CDR3 is TGTGCCTGGACCAGCGGGGGAAAGTACCAAGAGACCCAGTACTTC. Its protein is CAWTSGGKYQETQYF.

This clone was counted only a few times. V usage is TRBV19 and J usage is TRBJ1-3; D remains ambiguous. Germline assignment: CDR1 LNHDA and CDR2 SQIVND (reference sequence). The CDR3 runs to 13 residues. Trimming removed 6 bases at V and 4 bases at J, with 10 bases between. CDR3 sequence reads: CASSLTHGNTIYF. For the CDR3, the DNA is TGTGCCAGTAGCCTTACCCACGGAAACACCATATATTTT.

The chain has TRBV7-2 and TRBJ2-4, with D possibly TRBD2 on 5 matching bases. The germline gives CDR1 SGHTA, CDR2 FQGNSA. The CDR3 is made up of 14 amino acids. V lost 3 bases to trimming and J lost 8 bases, with 14 bases between them. The CDR3 sequence is CASSLMASLDIQYF. CDR3 in DNA: TGTGCCAGCAGCTTGATGGCTAGCCTGGACATTCAGTACTTC.

This clone was observed a few times. This sequence joins TRBV23-1 and TRBJ2-3, with D possibly matching TRBD2 (5 bases). TRBV23-1 is placed among ORFs of uncertain function. Trimming removed 3 bases at V and 1 base at J, with 14 bases between. CDR3 length equals 16 residues. CDR3 residues: CASSHHRGSGTDTQYF. Written as DNA, the CDR3 is TGCGCCAGCAGTCATCATCGAGGGTCGGGCACAGATACGCAGTATTTT.

This clone has a handful of counts. The CDR3 DNA follows: TGCAGCGTTGAATTTACGAGCTCCTACGAGCAGTACTTC. Its translation is CSVEFTSSYEQYF. The V gene is TRBV29-1, the J gene TRBJ2-7, with unresolved D. Germline loops: CDR1 SQVTM, CDR2 ANQGSEA. V lost 2 bases, J lost 0 bases, and 8 bases lay in between. This CDR3 spans 13 amino acids.

This clone appeared a few times. This sequence joins TRBV28 and TRBJ2-1; the D gene is possibly TRBD2 (5 bases). Germline V gene sequence: CDR1 MDHEN, CDR2 SYDVKM. The CDR3 has 12 residues. V lost 4 bases, J lost 15 bases, and 16 bases lay in between. The CDR3 bases are TGTGCCAGCAGTTCTTTCTCGGGGTTTGGGTTCTTC. This translates into CASSSFSGFGFF.

This clone was observed once. V usage is TRBV10-3 and J usage is TRBJ2-2; D uncertain. Trimming shortened V by 8 bases and J by 3 bases, and 4 bases separated the two germline ends. Germline loops: CDR1 ENHRY, CDR2 SYGVKD. This CDR3 is built from 11 residues. The CDR3 coding sequence is TGTGCCATCCGGTACACCGGGGAGCTGTTTTTT. Translation gives CAIRYTGELFF.

V gene TRBV13 combines with J gene TRBJ1-6, with D unclear. Germline V gene sequence: CDR1 PRHDT, CDR2 FYEKMQ (reference sequence). There are 15 residues in the CDR3. V was cut by 6 bases and J by 8 bases, with 17 bases left in between. The chain's CDR3 is CASSFAGFGDSPLHF. The CDR3 DNA follows: TGTGCCAGCAGTTTCGCAGGCTTTGGGGATTCACCCCTCCACTTT. Full variable domain (remainder filled in from reference TRBV13 and TRBJ1-6): AAGVIQSPRHLIKEKRETATLKCYPIPRHDTVYWYQQGPGQDPQFLISFYEKMQSDKGSIPDRFSAQQFSDYHSELNMSSLELGDSALYFCASSFAGFGDSPLHFGNGTRLTVT.

The rearrangement uses TRBV9 and TRBJ1-2; D uncertain. Trimming took off 4 bases at V and 4 bases at J, with 23 bases between the two ends. Germline V gives CDR1 SGDLS, CDR2 YYNGEE. The CDR3 has 17 amino acids. This CDR3 reads CASSTQPDLDTRYGYTF. The CDR3 DNA reads as TGTGCCAGCAGCACCCAACCAGATTTAGATACTCGCTATGGCTACACCTTC.

This clone is a singleton in its sample. The V call is TRBV10-3, the J call TRBJ2-7; the D gene is possibly TRBD1 (6 bases). The CDR3 contains 14 residues. Germline loops: CDR1 ENHRY, CDR2 SYGVKD. Between the trimmed V and J ends, which lost 1 base and 2 bases, there was a span of 9 bases. The CDR3 loop reads CAISEYGTTYEQYF. In DNA, the CDR3 is TGTGCCATCAGTGAGTACGGGACAACCTACGAGCAGTACTTC.

J is TRBJ2-1 and V is TRBV7-9; D not certain. This CDR3 spans 11 amino acids. Germline V CDR1 and CDR2: SEHNR, FQNEAQ (reference sequence). Trimming pared 3 bases from V and 6 bases from J, leaving 3 bases between. In DNA, the CDR3 is TGTGCCAGCAGCTTTATCAATGAGCAGTTCTTC. Translated, it gives CASSFINEQFF.

This clone has only a few counts. V and J are TRBV29-1 and TRBJ1-1; no clear D. This CDR3 spans 15 amino acids. V was pared by 5 bases and J by 4 bases, with 20 bases between. Per germline, CDR1 SQVTM and CDR2 ANQGSEA. CDR3 sequence reads: CSVPLVAGKVTEAFF. The CDR3 DNA reads as TGCAGCGTTCCCCTCGTGGCGGGGAAGGTCACTGAAGCTTTCTTT.

V is TRBV4-2 and J is TRBJ2-2; D not certain. In germline, CDR1 is LGHNA, CDR2 YNFKEQ. Trimming removed 0 bases at V and 5 bases at J, with 4 bases between. The CDR3 runs 13 residues. CDR3 in DNA: TGTGCCAGCAGCCAAGAGGTTACCGGGGAGCTGTTTTTT. It specifies CASSQEVTGELFF.

The sample holds one count of this clone. This chain joins TRBV30 and TRBJ1-2; D remains ambiguous. Trimming took off 0 bases at V and 6 bases at J, with 11 bases between the two ends. The length of the CDR3 is 13 residues. CDR1 is GTSNPN and CDR2 is SVGIG in the germline V gene (reference sequence). CDR3 residues: CAWSVLRGHGYTF. The CDR3 region has the DNA TGTGCCTGGAGTGTACTGAGAGGGCATGGCTACACCTTC.

The genes are TRBV7-9 and TRBJ2-1, with 7 bases aligning to TRBD1. This CDR3 contains 12 residues. J lost 15 bases, V lost 7 bases, and 12 bases had no gene match. Germline loops: CDR1 SEHNR, CDR2 FQNEAQ (reference sequence). The DNA of the CDR3 is TGTGCCAGCAACCCAGAGGGGGCAGGGTGGTTCTTC. Protein sequence: CASNPEGAGWFF.

This clone was observed once. The chain recombines TRBV30 with TRBJ1-1; D remains ambiguous. Looked up from germline, CDR1 is GTSNPN and CDR2 is SVGIG (reference sequence). The V end lost 6 bases, the J end lost 5 bases, and 13 bases lay between the germline ends. This CDR3 has 12 amino acids. CDR3 DNA sequence: TGTGCCTGCGATAAATGGAGGACTGAAGCTTTCTTT. It encodes CACDKWRTEAFF.

This rearrangement joins TRBV12-5 to TRBJ2-5, with unresolved D. Trimming pared 0 bases from V and 9 bases from J, leaving 17 bases between. This CDR3 comprises 15 residues. CDR1 is LGHNT and CDR2 is FRNRAP in the germline V gene. CDR3 sequence reads: CASGLVHGQLEAQYF. CDR3 bases: TGTGCTAGTGGTTTGGTGCACGGCCAGCTTGAGGCCCAGTACTTC.

This clone was seen only a few times. V gene TRBV2 combines with J gene TRBJ2-2, with 12 bases matching TRBD2. Germline values: CDR1 SNHLY, CDR2 FYNNEI. V was pared by 5 bases and J by 3 bases, with 7 bases of the junction left unmatched. The CDR3 length is 17 residues. The CDR3 region has the DNA TGTGCCAGCAGTCTGACTAGCGGGGGCCTTTACACCGGGGAGCTGTTTTTT. This encodes CASSLTSGGLYTGELFF.

The chain couples TRBV13 to TRBJ2-7, with no clear D. From germline, CDR1 is PRHDT and CDR2 FYEKMQ (reference sequence). CDR3 length: 12 residues. V gave up 5 bases and J gave up 6 bases, with 11 bases separating them. The CDR3 here is CASSPPSLEQYF. CDR3 DNA: TGTGCCAGCAGCCCTCCCTCTCTCGAGCAGTACTTC.